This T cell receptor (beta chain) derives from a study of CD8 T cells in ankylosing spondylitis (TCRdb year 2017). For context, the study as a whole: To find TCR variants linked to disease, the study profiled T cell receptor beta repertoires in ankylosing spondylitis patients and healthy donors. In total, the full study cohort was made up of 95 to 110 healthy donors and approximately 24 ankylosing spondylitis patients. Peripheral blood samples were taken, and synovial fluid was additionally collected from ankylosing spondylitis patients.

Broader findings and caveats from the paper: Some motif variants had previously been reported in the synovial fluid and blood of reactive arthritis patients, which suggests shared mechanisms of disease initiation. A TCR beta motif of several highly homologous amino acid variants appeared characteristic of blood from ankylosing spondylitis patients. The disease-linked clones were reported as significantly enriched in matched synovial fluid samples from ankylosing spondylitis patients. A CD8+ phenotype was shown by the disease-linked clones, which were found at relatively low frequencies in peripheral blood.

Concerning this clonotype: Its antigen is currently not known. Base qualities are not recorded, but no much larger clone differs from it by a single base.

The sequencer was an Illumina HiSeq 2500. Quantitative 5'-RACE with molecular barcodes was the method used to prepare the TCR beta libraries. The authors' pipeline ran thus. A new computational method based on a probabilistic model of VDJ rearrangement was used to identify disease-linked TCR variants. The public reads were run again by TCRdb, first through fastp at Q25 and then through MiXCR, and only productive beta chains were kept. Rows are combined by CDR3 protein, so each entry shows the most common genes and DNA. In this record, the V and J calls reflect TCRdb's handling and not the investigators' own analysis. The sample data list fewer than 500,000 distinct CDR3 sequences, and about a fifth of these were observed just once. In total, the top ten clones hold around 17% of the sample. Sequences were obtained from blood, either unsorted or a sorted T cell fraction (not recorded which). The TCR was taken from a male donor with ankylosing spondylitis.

This receptor has the CDR3 CASSLELTRSETQYF. DNA sequence: TGCGCCAGCAGCTTGGAACTGACTAGGTCGGAGACCCAGTACTTC. The chain is assembled from TRBV5-1 and TRBJ2-5; TRBD2 is a weak D gene call, 6 bases matching. Reading the germline V gene gives CDR1 SGHRS and CDR2 YFSETQ. The CDR3 sequence holds 15 residues, the cysteine and phenylalanine included. Only CDR3 DNA is held: 45 bases, read in frame from base 1. Trimming at the junction amounts to 0 bases on V and 5 bases on J, and the germline ends lie 14 bases apart.